A single sample gave rise to the 17 T cell receptor beta chains below, sequenced in a study of blood T cell repertoires in COVID-19. Generated by immunoSEQ multiplex PCR, the TCRdb table keeps only in-frame clones and is missing some. The sample yields 50,000 to 60,000 clones, around 87% seen once. Sequencing input: peripheral blood. The origin of the receptors is a human donor with active COVID-19. The donor label of this sample is uncertain.

This rearrangement joins TRBV29-1 to TRBJ2-7; D ambiguous. Looked up from germline, CDR1 is SQVTM and CDR2 is ANQGSEA. The V and J ends lost 4 bases and 2 bases respectively, with 12 bases between them. The CDR3 has 13 residues. DNA of the CDR3: TGCAGCGTTGTCCAGAAATCAACCTACGAGCAGTACTTC. Translated, it gives CSVVQKSTYEQYF.

The rearrangement links TRBV5-1 to TRBJ2-5; 9 positions agree with TRBD2. V was clipped by 1 base and J by 2 bases; unmatched bases: 6. This CDR3 region has 16 residues. Germline loops: CDR1 SGHRS, CDR2 YFSETQ. The CDR3 bases are TGCGCCAGCAGCTTGCCAGCGGGGGGCCCACAAGAGACCCAGTACTTC. Encoded protein: CASSLPAGGPQETQYF.

The rearrangement links TRBV7-8 to TRBJ2-2, with 9 bases identical to TRBD1. The junction had 4 bases not matched to a gene; V was cut back by 8 bases and J by 0 bases. The CDR3 is made up of 15 amino acids. CDR1 is SGHVS and CDR2 is FQNEAQ in the germline V gene. DNA of the CDR3: TGTGCCAGCTTAGGGACAGGGCCGAACACCGGGGAGCTGTTTTTT. Amino acids: CASLGTGPNTGELFF.

V usage is TRBV7-9 and J usage is TRBJ2-7, with D unresolved. The CDR3 covers 14 residues. The V gene's germline CDR1 is SEHNR and CDR2 FQNEAQ (reference sequence). V lost 1 base and J 0 bases, leaving 7 bases between the germline ends. The CDR3 is CASSLGHDSYEQYF. CDR3 in DNA: TGTGCCAGCAGCTTAGGACACGACTCCTACGAGCAGTACTTC.

The rearrangement links TRBV9 to TRBJ2-3; a weak D match, TRBD1 (6 bases). The V end was cut by 6 bases, the J end by 0 bases, with 8 bases between. Germline V gene sequence: CDR1 SGDLS, CDR2 YYNGEE. The CDR3 runs to 13 residues. The CDR3 DNA reads as TGTGCCAGCACCCAGGGGAGCACAGATACGCAGTATTTT. Its protein is CASTQGSTDTQYF.

The chain carries TRBV4-1 and TRBJ1-2; D gene ambiguous. With 3 bases removed from V and 7 bases from J, the gap between germline ends came to 18 bases. In germline, CDR1 is MGHRA, CDR2 YSYEKL. The length of the CDR3 is 15 residues. As DNA, the CDR3 is TGCGCCAGCAGCCACCCCCCGGAGACCCCGGTTGGCTACACCTTC. It encodes CASSHPPETPVGYTF.

This clone appeared once. The gene calls are TRBV12-3 or TRBV12-4 and TRBJ1-1; D possibly corresponds to TRBD1 (5 bases). CDR3 length: 12 amino acids. V lost 6 bases, J lost 6 bases, and 11 bases lay in between. In DNA form, the CDR3 reads TGTGCCAGCAGCTTGGGGGGGGCTGAAGCTTTCTTT. This codes for CASSLGGAEAFF.

Note on this clone: Other DNA sequences within the sample encode an identical CDR3. The CDR3 DNA is TGTGCCAGCAGCCGGGACTACTCCTACGAGCAGTACTTC. This translates into CASSRDYSYEQYF. The J gene is TRBJ2-7, the V gene TRBV3-1 (or the pseudogene TRBV3-2); TRBD2 aligns across 7 bases. The germline V gene has CDR1 LGHDT and CDR2 YNNKEL (reference sequence). With V trimmed by 4 bases and J by 0 bases, 0 bases remained unmatched. The CDR3 loop spans 13 amino acids.

The V and J genes are TRBV2 and TRBJ2-3; possibly TRBD2 for D (5 bases). Trimming left V 6 bases short and J 0 bases short, with 7 bases between. The CDR3 runs 13 residues. Germline CDR1 reads SNHLY; CDR2 reads FYNNEI. The CDR3 nucleotides are TGTGCCAGCAGGGAGGACAGCACAGATACGCAGTATTTT. This gives the protein CASREDSTDTQYF.

The rearrangement links TRBV7-3 to TRBJ1-1; the D gene is possibly TRBD1 (6 bases). V was clipped by 4 bases and J by 6 bases, with 12 bases between them. Germline V gene lookup returns CDR1 SGHTA and CDR2 FQGTGA. The CDR3 runs to 13 residues. The chain's CDR3 is CASSSSGGPEAFF. In nucleotides, the CDR3 is TGTGCCAGCAGCTCCTCGGGGGGCCCTGAAGCTTTCTTT.

V usage is TRBV6-5 and J usage is TRBJ2-7; the match to TRBD1 covers 10 bases. V dropped 2 bases and J dropped 2; count of bases not matched to a gene: 3. Germline assignment: CDR1 MNHEY and CDR2 SVGAGI. This CDR3 region has 15 residues. The CDR3 is CASSYRDRGPYEQYF. CDR3 sequence (DNA): TGTGCCAGCAGTTACCGGGACAGGGGACCCTACGAGCAGTACTTC.

This clone was observed a few times. The rearrangement uses TRBV9 and TRBJ1-3, with a possible D match to TRBD1 (5 bases). CDR3 length: 15 residues. The V end lost 3 bases, the J end lost 1 base, and 11 bases lay between the germline ends. In germline, CDR1 is SGDLS, CDR2 YYNGEE. The CDR3 nucleotides read TGTGCCAGCAGCGACCTGCAGGGTTCTGGAAACACCATATATTTT. The encoded protein is CASSDLQGSGNTIYF.

This clone was seen more than once but under ten times. The chain couples TRBV2 to TRBJ2-7, with 9 bases identical to TRBD1. V trimming: 5 bases; J trimming: 2 bases; junction bases outside the gene matches: 19. The V gene's germline CDR1 is SNHLY and CDR2 FYNNEI. The CDR3 contains 19 residues. The CDR3 loop is CASSSGTGLFRSSAYEQYF. The CDR3 nucleotides read TGTGCCAGCAGTTCCGGGACAGGGTTATTTAGGTCGTCGGCCTACGAGCAGTACTTC.

J is TRBJ2-2 and V is TRBV29-1; 11 bases match TRBD1. The CDR3 has 13 amino acids. J was trimmed by 3 bases and V by 7 bases; bases with no gene match: 1. Germline CDR1 reads SQVTM; CDR2 reads ANQGSEA. Written as DNA, the CDR3 is TGCAGCGGGGACAGGGGGGACACCGGGGAGCTGTTTTTT. It yields the protein CSGDRGDTGELFF.

This chain joins TRBV12-3 or TRBV12-4 and TRBJ2-2; D ambiguous. The CDR3 sequence is 12 residues long. V lost 2 bases and J 7 bases, leaving 5 bases between the germline ends. The CDR3 bases are TGTGCCAGCAGTTTAAGAGGCGGGGAGCTGTTTTTT. Encoded protein: CASSLRGGELFF.

This chain connects TRBV28 to TRBJ1-1; no clear D gene. With 2 bases removed from V and 6 bases from J, the gap between germline ends came to 10 bases. The CDR3 length is 13 residues. Looked up from germline, CDR1 is MDHEN and CDR2 is SYDVKM. The CDR3 loop reads CASSLEGPPEAFF. CDR3 nucleotides: TGTGCCAGCAGTTTAGAGGGTCCCCCTGAAGCTTTCTTT.

This chain uses TRBV19 with TRBJ1-2; a possible D gene is TRBD1 (5 bases). CDR3 length equals 13 residues. V was pared by 5 bases and J by 4 bases, with 11 bases between. Germline values: CDR1 LNHDA, CDR2 SQIVND (reference sequence). CDR3 loop: CASSSGSSYGYTF. The CDR3 nucleotides are TGTGCCAGTAGTTCAGGGTCTAGCTATGGCTACACCTTC.